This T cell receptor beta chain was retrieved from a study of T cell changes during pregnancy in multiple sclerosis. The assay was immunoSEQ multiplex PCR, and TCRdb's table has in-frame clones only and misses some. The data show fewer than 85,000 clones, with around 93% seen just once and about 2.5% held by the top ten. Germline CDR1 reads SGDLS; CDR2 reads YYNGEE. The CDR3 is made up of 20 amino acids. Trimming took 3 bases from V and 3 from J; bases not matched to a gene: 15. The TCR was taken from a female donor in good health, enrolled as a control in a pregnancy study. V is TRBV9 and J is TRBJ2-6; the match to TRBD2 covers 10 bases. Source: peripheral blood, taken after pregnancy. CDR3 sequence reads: CASSGTLGGLAFRGANVLTF. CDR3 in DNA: TGTGCCAGCAGCGGGACTCTAGGGGGACTAGCGTTTCGTGGGGCCAACGTCCTGACTTTC.